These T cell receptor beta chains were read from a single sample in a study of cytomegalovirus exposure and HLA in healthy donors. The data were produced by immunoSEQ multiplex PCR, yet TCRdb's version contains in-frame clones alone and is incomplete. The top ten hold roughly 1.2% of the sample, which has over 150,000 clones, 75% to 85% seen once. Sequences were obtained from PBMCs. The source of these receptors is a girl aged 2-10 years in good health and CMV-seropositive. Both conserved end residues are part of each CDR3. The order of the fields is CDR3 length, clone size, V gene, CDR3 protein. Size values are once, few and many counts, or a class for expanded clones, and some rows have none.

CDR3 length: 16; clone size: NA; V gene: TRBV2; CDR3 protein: CASGPEGGSGTDTQYF
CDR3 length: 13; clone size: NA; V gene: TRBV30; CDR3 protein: CAWAGGTLGEQYF
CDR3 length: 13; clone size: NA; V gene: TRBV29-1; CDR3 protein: CSVWGGYTDTQYF
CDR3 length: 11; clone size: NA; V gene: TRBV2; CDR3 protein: CASRWPYEQYF
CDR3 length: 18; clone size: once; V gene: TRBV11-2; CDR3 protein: CASSLGPSGTAARYEQYF
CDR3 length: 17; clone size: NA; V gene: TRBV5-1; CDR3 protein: CASRGQASDSYNSPLHF
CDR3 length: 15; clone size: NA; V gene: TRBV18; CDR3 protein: CASSRRGIGNTEAFF
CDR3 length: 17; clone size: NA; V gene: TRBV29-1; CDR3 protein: CSGINRAASGLHTEAFF
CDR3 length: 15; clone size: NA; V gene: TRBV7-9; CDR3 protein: CASSASGRSLDTQYF
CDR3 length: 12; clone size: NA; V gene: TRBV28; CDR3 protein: CASSQVREPQHF
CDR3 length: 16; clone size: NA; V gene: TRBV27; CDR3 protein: CASSFVSGRPYNEQFF
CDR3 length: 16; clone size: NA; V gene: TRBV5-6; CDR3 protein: CASSPPTSGRGDEQFF
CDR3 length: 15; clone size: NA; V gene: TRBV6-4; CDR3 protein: CASSVEQGAGDGYTF
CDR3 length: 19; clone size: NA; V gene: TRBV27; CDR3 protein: CASSFLPWGVGTSGSEQYF
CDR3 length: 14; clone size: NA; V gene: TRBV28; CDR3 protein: CASSSTGQQGGYTF
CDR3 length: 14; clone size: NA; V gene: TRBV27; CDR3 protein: CASTKSPSGYEQYF
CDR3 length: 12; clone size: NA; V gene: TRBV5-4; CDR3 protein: CASSLGGYEQYF
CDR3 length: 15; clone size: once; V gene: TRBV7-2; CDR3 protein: CASSLRFGGFYGYTF
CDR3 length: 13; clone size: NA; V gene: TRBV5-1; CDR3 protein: CASSLGADQPQHF
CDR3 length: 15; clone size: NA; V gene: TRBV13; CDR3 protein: CASIPRTEESYGYTF
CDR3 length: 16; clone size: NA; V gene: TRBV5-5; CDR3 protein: CASSLDAGGNQETQYF
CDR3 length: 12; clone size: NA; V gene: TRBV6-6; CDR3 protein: CASSYPGNTIYF
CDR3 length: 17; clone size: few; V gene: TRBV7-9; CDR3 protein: CASSFSLRGPRNNEQFF
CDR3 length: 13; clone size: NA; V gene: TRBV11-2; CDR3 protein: CASSSDRGNTIYF
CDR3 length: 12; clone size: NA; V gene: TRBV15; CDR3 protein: CATSRDWGGRFF
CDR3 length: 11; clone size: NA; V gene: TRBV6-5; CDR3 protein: CASTNRAEAFF
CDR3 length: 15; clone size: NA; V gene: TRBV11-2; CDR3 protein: CASSNRDTLTDTQYF
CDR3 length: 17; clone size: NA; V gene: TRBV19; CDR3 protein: CATGLAGGMSSYNEQFF
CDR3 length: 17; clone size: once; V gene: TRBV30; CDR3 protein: CAWSVSGRSGRAVWQFF
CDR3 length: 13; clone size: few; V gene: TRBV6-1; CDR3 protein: CASNELTGNEQYF
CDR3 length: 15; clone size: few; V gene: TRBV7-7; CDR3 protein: CASSPSGQPGTEAFF
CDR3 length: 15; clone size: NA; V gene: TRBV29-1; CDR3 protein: CSVEDLLGVGNTIYF
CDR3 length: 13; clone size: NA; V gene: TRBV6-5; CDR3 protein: CASSTENPYEQYF
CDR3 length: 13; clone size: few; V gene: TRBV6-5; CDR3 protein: CASSPRGNTEAFF
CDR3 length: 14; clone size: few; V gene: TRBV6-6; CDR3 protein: CASSRDRAGSPLHF